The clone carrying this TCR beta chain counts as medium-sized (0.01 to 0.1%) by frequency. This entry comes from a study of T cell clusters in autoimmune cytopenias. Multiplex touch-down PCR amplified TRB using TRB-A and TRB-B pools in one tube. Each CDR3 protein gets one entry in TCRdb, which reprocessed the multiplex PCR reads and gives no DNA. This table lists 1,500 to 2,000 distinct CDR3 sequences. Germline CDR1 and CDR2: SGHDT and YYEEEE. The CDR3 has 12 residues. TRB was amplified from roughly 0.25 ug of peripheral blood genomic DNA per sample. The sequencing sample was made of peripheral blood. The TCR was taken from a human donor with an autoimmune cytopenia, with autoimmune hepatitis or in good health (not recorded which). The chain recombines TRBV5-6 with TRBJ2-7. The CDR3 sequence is CASSLGYDEQYF.